Sequencing of this TCR beta chain was carried out in a study of blood T cell repertoires in COVID-19 (dated by TCRdb to 2019 to 2021). A note on the overall study: Samples covering the acute and convalescent phases of COVID-19 were provided by collaborators in the United States, Italy and Spain. The material from the prospective study consisted of cDNA or gDNA derived from T cells, B-cell-depleted T cells, or PBMCs. The dataset comprised deeply sampled blood TCRbeta repertoires from subjects exposed to, actively infected with, or recovered from COVID-19. The repertoires were released in a freely available public database meant as a resource for research on the immune response to SARS-CoV-2. Samples were obtained from the ongoing ImmuneRACE study (first 160 participants) and from over a thousand subjects provided by 6 global collaborators. The sample metadata nearly always contained a de-identified subject ID, COVID-19 status, age in years and sex. Where HLA class I and class II types were available, the types were taken from metadata supplied by the sample provider, not from assay-based typing. Paper-wide results and their limitations: The amount of clinical and demographic metadata varied by source and participant and was provided uncurated.

The immunoSEQ Assay, a bias-controlled multiplex PCR, was used to amplify TCRbeta CDR3 regions from genomic DNA. The source study handled its data this way. Within the assay, amplification of reference gene primers was used to estimate how many nucleated cells each sample contained. Sequence reads were collapsed and filtered to measure the absolute abundance of every unique TCRbeta CDR3 rearrangement. Productive Simpson clonality was computed per sample as the square root of Simpson's diversity index over productive rearrangements. The table was pulled from immuneACCESS by TCRdb, which kept in-frame rearrangements only. Such tables lose some clones; where checked, under half of the loss comes from unresolved V genes, and the rest has no known cause. V and J calls and clone size are as listed in that table; D and trimming were resolved from the DNA. This sample lists about 90,000 clones; 70% to 90% were detected once. The biggest ten clones account for about 13% of the sample.

The collaborating institutions used their own protocols to collect whole blood in K2EDTA tubes. For TCRbeta analysis, collaborators shipped samples as frozen whole blood, isolated PBMCs, or DNA extracted from either of those sample types. As regards this clone: What antigen it recognizes has not been identified. No base quality values were provided; no much bigger clone lies one nucleotide off.

CDR1 and CDR2 were assigned from the germline V gene as MGHRA and YSYEKL. V gives up 0 bases and J gives up 9 bases, and the segment between their germline ends measures 12 bases. The CDR3, cysteine through phenylalanine, is 15 amino acids long. CDR3 DNA is the only sequence kept; it has 45 bases, read in frame from the first base. The sequence was obtained from a human donor in a cohort sampled during active COVID-19. This receptor chain uses TRBV4-1 and TRBJ1-6, with no D gene named confidently. Sequencing was performed on peripheral blood. The sequence in DNA is TGCGCCAGCAGCCAAGAATGGGTTCGGAGTTCACCCCTCCACTTT. Its product reads: CASSQEWVRSSPLHF.